This T cell receptor beta chain was sequenced for a study of T cell responses to AZD1222 COVID-19 vaccine. V lost 0 bases and J 8 bases, leaving 10 bases between the germline ends. Germline V gives CDR1 MNHEY, CDR2 SVGAGI. This CDR3 is built from 13 residues. The data were produced by immunoSEQ multiplex PCR, yet TCRdb's version contains in-frame clones alone and is incomplete. The table lists under 140,000 clones, around 92% of them singletons. Sequenced here: peripheral blood, sampled on day 0 of AZD1222 vaccination. The V gene is TRBV6-5, the J gene TRBJ1-2; TRBD1 might be the D (6 bases). The sequence was collected from an adult in good health. The DNA for the CDR3 is TGTGCCAGCAGTTACTCGTCAGGGGCCGGCTACACCTTC. Protein sequence: CASSYSSGAGYTF.